This TCR beta chain was recorded in a study of beta chain features in type 1 diabetes. About the study: Over all samples combined, 107,917,701 sorted cells were examined. Study results and limitations: Comparison showed that naive, central memory and Treg TCRB repertoires appeared more similar among patients than among healthy donors.

Looked up from germline, CDR1 is LNHDA and CDR2 is SQIVND (reference sequence). The CDR3 covers 13 residues. V was clipped by 7 bases and J by 6 bases, with 12 bases between them. The sequenced template was cDNA made from the entire isolated RNA. Only in-frame clones appear in the TCRdb table, and some are missing; sequencing was by immunoSEQ multiplex PCR. The sample has approximately 380,000 clones, about 14% seen once; the top ten hold more than 0.015%. Every donor provided one heparinised blood draw, which averaged about 116 mL. Worth noting for this clone: Its antigen remains unidentified.

The receptor was derived from a woman aged 18 to 35 in good health. Sequenced sample: naive CD4+ T cells from blood. The chain carries TRBV19 and TRBJ2-2; D may be TRBD1 (5 bases). CDR3 in amino acids: CASTDIYPGELFF. The DNA of the CDR3 is TGTGCCAGTACGGACATCTACCCCGGGGAGCTGTTTTTT.